This T cell receptor (beta chain) was captured in a study of beta chain features in type 1 diabetes. Whole-study context: Sorted cell examination encompassed over 90,000,000 cells across all samples.

Reverse transcribing all isolated RNA meant expressed TCRB transcripts were sequenced. The average output of naive, central memory and regulatory T cell samples was 3.6 million or so reads. Assay: immunoSEQ multiplex PCR; the TCRdb copy retains only in-frame clones and omits some. The table has approximately 160,000 clones, 63% seen once; the top ten hold around 0.096%. Of note for this clone: The target antigen is unknown.

The study's findings and limits: Within each of all four CD4+ subsets, Type 1 diabetes patients had TCRB CDR3s that were moderately but significantly shorter.

The germline V gene has CDR1 SGHVS and CDR2 FNYEAQ. This CDR3 region has 14 residues. V was pared by 5 bases and J by 4 bases, with 13 bases between. Using CD45RO/CCR7/CD25/CD127/CD95/CD27, CD4+ naive, central memory, regulatory and stem cell-like memory cells were sorted. The rearrangement joins TRBV7-6 to TRBJ2-3, with TRBD2 as a possible D gene (5 bases). Source material: naive CD4+ T cells from blood. The TCR comes from a man aged 25-40 years with type 1 diabetes. The CDR3 region has the DNA TGTGCCAGCAGCCGGGGTTTAGGTGCAGATACGCAGTATTTT. This encodes CASSRGLGADTQYF.